Presented here are 3 T cell receptor beta chains from one specimen sequenced in a study of T cell repertoires in ileal Crohn's disease. Indicated time point: neoterminal ileum biopsy at postoperative endoscopy, about 6 months after surgery. TCRdb's copy holds only in-frame clones and misses some; the assay was immunoSEQ multiplex PCR. Of fewer than 4,500 clones in the sample, about 70% were seen once. Sequences were obtained from ileal tissue. These receptors originate from an adult with Crohn's disease.

Comment on this clone: Germline and junction disagree at one end, which may indicate a read error. V and J are TRBV7-7 and TRBJ2-5, with 10 bases that match TRBD1. The J call may not be correct, given that the DNA end is closer to TRBJ2-7. CDR3 length: 15 residues. The germline CDR1 and CDR2 sequences are SSHAT and FNYEAQ (reference sequence). The CDR3 DNA follows: TGTGCTAGCAGCTCCGGGACAGGGGCGAACTACGAGCAGTACTTC. This codes for CASSSGTGANYEQYF.

Details on this clone: The identical CDR3 is also encoded by other nucleotide sequences in the sample. V and J are TRBV6-1 and TRBJ2-7; tentatively, D is TRBD2 (5 bases). The V end was cut by 2 bases, the J end by 0 bases, with 8 bases between. The CDR3 totals 14 residues. CDR1 is MNHNS and CDR2 is SASEGT in the germline V gene. CDR3 sequence reads: CASSERGASYEQYF. DNA of the CDR3: TGTGCCAGCAGTGAACGGGGAGCCTCCTACGAGCAGTACTTC.

The chain recombines TRBV7-2 with TRBJ2-5, with 12 bases fitting TRBD2. Germline assignment: CDR1 SGHTA and CDR2 FQGNSA. V gave up 5 bases and J gave up 11 bases; unmatched junction bases: 12. This CDR3 contains 15 residues. The CDR3 spells CASSLGTSGSLEQYF. For the CDR3, the DNA is TGTGCCAGCAGCCTAGGGACTAGCGGGTCCCTTGAGCAGTACTTC. The full variable domain, its missing parts supplied by reference TRBV7-2 and TRBJ2-5, is GAGVSQSPSNKVTEKGKDVELRCDPISGHTALYWYRQSLGQGLEFLIYFQGNSAPDKSGLPSDRFSAERTGGSVSTLTIQRTQQEDSAVYLCASSLGTSGSLEQYFGPGTRLLVL.